This TCR beta chain emerged from a study of beta chain features in type 1 diabetes. Overall study: Patients did not differ from healthy donors in age, gender or cell yield.

Between the trimmed V and J ends, which lost 5 bases and 5 bases, there was a span of 12 bases. CDR3 length: 13 residues. Germline V gives CDR1 SGHTA, CDR2 FQGNSA. Of the isolated RNA, all was reverse transcribed, and so the sequenced material was expressed TCRB transcripts. The assay was immunoSEQ multiplex PCR, and TCRdb's table has in-frame clones only and misses some. The sample yields hundreds of thousands of clones, roughly 70% seen once. In total, each donor contributed a single heparinised blood draw that averaged around 110 mL. CD4+ naive, central memory, regulatory and stem cell-like memory subsets were isolated by sorting on CD45RO/CCR7/CD25/CD127/CD95/CD27.

The gene calls are TRBV7-2 and TRBJ2-5; D may be TRBD1 (5 bases). Sequencing was performed on naive CD4+ T cells from blood. This receptor was taken from a man younger than 40 in good health. The CDR3: CASSPAPGETQYF. DNA of the CDR3: TGTGCCAGCAGCCCTGCCCCAGGGGAGACCCAGTACTTC.